This T cell receptor beta chain was recorded in a study of OX40 agonist ivuxolimab in advanced cancers. A note on the overall study: The costimulatory receptor OX40 (CD134) was targeted by ivuxolimab, a fully human IgG2 agonistic monoclonal antibody. Partial responses occurred in three dose-escalation patients, of whom one had hepatocellular carcinoma and two had cutaneous melanoma. Of the 50 to 55 patients in dose escalation, about 20 had hepatocellular carcinoma, some 15 had melanoma, 9 had renal cell carcinoma and 9 had head and neck cancer. In the dose-escalation cohort, more than 75% of patients were male, and the mean age was around 60 years, with a range of about 23 to 85. The paper describes the monotherapy dose-escalation part (N ≈ 51 patients) of the phase I trial of ivuxolimab. Intravenous ivuxolimab was administered to patients every 2 weeks at six dose levels: 0.01, 0.1, 0.3, 1.5, 3 and 10 mg/kg. Peripheral TCRbeta sequencing aimed to test whether ivuxolimab altered TCR sequence diversity and caused clonal T-cell expansion. Patients were allowed to have had prior anti-PD-1, anti-PD-L1 or anti-CTLA-4 therapy, and approximately 39% of the dose-escalation patients had been treated with checkpoint inhibitors.

The study at large found these results: At doses from 0.1 to 3.0 mg/kg, clonal expansion was seen in both CD4+ and CD8+ blood T cells between baseline and week 6. On average, CD8+ T cells showed more expanded clones than CD4+ T cells after ivuxolimab. Low levels of normalized T-cell clonal expansion were also seen in some patients who did not respond. In the 0.1-3.0 mg/kg groups, partial responders were among the patients with the lowest normalized peripheral clonal expansion, particularly in CD8+ T cells. The antigen specificity of the clonally expanded peripheral T cells was not determined.

About this clone itself: The antigen it binds to is not known. There are no base qualities to consult, and no much larger clone falls within one base.

For sequencing of the TCRbeta CDR3 region, genomic DNA was extracted from the sorted cells. The immunoSEQ Assay was used for sequencing of TCRbeta CDR3 regions. This is the immuneACCESS table as TCRdb keeps it, with only in-frame sequences that have V and J called. A part of the clones is gone; compared with another copy, unresolved V genes explain less than half, and the rest is unexplained. The sample contains roughly 88,000 clones, around 87% of them found a single time. About 4.7% of the sample is taken by the ten largest. Patients with autoimmune disease history or receiving systemic immunosuppression were excluded from the trial. In every dose cohort, peripheral blood was drawn for TCR sequencing at baseline, cycle 4 day 1, and cycle 7 day 1. The samples were taken from a phase I, first-in-human, multicenter, open-label dose-escalation trial of ivuxolimab. Adults with locally advanced or metastatic melanoma, renal cell carcinoma, hepatocellular carcinoma or head and neck squamous cell carcinoma were enrolled in the trial. Before TCR sequencing, CD4+ and CD8+ T cells were separately sorted from peripheral blood.

CDR3 length: 16 amino acids, cysteine to phenylalanine. Only the CDR3 DNA stays, 48 bases, in frame from base 1. Sequences SGDLS (CDR1) and YYNGEE (CDR2) are obtained from the germline V gene. V was cut back by 0 bases and J by 4 bases, leaving a gap of 15 bases between them. The sequencing used CD4+ or CD8+ T cells sorted from blood, collected in a trial of the OX40 agonist ivuxolimab. The clonotype comes from an adult with an advanced solid tumor such as melanoma, head and neck, liver or kidney cancer. The rearranged chain carries TRBV9 and TRBJ2-3; a weak D assignment points to TRBD2 (5 bases agree). The CDR3 in this case is CASSVVPTRRADTQYF. At the DNA level, the sequence is TGTGCCAGCAGCGTAGTTCCAACCAGGCGGGCAGATACGCAGTATTTT.